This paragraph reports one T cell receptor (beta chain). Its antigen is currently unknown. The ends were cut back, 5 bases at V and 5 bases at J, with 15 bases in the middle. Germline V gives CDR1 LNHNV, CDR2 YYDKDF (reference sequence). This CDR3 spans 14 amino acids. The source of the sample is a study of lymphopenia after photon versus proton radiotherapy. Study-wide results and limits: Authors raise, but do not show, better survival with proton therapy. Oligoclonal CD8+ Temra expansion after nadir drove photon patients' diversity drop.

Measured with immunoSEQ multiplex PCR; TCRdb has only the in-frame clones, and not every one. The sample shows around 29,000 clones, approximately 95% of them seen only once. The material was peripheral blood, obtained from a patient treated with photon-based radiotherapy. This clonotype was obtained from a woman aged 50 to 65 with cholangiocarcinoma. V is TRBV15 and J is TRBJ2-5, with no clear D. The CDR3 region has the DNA TGTGCCACCAGCTGGACCAATGAAGGCGAGACCCAGTACTTC. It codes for CATSWTNEGETQYF. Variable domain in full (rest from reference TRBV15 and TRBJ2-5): DAMVIQNPRYQVTQFGKPVTLSCSQTLNHNVMYWYQQKSSQAPKLLFHYYDKDFNNEADTPDNFQSRRPNTSFCFLDIRSPGLGDTAMYLCATSWTNEGETQYFGPGTRLLVL.